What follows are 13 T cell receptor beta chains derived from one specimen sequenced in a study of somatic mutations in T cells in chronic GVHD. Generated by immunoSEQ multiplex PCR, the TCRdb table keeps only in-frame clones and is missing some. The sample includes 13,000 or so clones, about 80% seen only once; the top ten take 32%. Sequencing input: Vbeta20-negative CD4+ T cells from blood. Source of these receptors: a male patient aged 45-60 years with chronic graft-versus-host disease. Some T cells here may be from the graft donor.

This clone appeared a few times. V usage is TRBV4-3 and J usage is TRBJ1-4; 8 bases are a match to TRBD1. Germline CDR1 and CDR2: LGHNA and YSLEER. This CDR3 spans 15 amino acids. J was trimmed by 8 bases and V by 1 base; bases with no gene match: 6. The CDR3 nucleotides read TGCGCCAGCAGCCAAGCCACAGGGGGACAGGAAAAACTGTTTTTT. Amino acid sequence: CASSQATGGQEKLFF.

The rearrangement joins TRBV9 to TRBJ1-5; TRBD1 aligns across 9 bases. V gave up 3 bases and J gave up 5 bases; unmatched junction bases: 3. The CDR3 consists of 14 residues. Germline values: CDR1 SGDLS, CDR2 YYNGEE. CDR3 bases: TGTGCCAGCAGCGCGGGACAGGGTGATCAGCCCCAGCATTTT. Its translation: CASSAGQGDQPQHF.

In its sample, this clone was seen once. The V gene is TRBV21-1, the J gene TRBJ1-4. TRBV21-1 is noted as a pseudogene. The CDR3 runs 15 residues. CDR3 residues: CASRNRAPRGEKLFF. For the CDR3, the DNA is TGTGCCAGCAGGAACCGGGCCCCACGGGGGGAAAAACTGTTTTTT.

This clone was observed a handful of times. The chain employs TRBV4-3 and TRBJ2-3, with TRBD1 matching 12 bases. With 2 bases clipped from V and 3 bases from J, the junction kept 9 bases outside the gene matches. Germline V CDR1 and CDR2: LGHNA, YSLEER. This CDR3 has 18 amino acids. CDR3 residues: CASSQRFGTGGETDTQYF. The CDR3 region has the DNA TGCGCCAGCAGCCAACGCTTCGGGACAGGGGGCGAGACAGATACGCAGTATTTT.

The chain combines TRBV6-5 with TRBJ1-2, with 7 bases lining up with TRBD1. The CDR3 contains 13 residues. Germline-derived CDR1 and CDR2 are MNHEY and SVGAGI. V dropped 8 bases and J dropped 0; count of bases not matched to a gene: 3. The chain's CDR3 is CASRDSANYGYTF. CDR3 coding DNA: TGTGCCAGCCGGGACAGTGCTAACTATGGCTACACCTTC.

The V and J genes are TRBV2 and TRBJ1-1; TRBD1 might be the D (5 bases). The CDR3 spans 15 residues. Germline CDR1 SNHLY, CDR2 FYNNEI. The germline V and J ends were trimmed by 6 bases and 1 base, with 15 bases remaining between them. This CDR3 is CASRGPLGGNTEAFF. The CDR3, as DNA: TGTGCCAGCAGGGGCCCTCTGGGGGGGAACACTGAAGCTTTCTTT.

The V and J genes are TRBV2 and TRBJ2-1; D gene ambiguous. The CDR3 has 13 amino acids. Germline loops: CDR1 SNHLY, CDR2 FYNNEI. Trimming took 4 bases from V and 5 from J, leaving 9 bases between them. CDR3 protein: CASSAQLNNEQFF. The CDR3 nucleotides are TGTGCCAGCAGTGCTCAGTTGAACAATGAGCAGTTCTTC.

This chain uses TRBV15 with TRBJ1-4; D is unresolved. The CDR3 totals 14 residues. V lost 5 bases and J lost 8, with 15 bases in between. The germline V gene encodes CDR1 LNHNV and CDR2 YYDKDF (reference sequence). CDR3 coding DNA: TGTGCCACCAGCCCGAGGGCGACATGGGAAAAACTGTTTTTT. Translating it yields CATSPRATWEKLFF.

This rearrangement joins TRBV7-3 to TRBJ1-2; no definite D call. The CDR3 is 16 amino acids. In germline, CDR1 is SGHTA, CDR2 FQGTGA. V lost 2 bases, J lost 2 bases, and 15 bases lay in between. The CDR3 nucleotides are TGTGCCAGCAGCTTAGACCCTGAGGGTGCCAACTATGGCTACACCTTC. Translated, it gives CASSLDPEGANYGYTF.

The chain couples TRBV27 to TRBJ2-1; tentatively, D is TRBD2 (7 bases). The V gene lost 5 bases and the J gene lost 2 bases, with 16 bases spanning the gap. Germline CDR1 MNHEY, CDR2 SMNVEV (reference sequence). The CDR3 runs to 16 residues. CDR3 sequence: CASSAIGGPAYNEQFF. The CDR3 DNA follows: TGTGCCAGCAGTGCCATCGGGGGGCCAGCCTACAATGAGCAGTTCTTC.

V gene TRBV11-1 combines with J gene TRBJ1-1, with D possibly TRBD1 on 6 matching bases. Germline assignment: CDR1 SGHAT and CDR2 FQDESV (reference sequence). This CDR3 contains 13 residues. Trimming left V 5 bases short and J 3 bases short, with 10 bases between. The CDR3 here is CASSTYRDTEAFF. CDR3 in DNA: TGTGCCAGCAGCACATACAGGGACACTGAAGCTTTCTTT. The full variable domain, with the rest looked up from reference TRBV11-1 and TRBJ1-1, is EAEVAQSPRYKITEKSQAVAFWCDPISGHATLYWYRQILGQGPELLVQFQDESVVDDSQLPKDRFSAERLKGVDSTLKIQPAELGDSAMYLCASSTYRDTEAFFGQGTRLTVV.

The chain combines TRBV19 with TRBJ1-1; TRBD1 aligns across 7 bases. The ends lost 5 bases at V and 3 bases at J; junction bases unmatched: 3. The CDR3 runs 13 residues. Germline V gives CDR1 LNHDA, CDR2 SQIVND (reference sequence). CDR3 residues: CASSPTGDTEAFF. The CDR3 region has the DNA TGTGCCAGTAGTCCAACAGGGGACACTGAAGCTTTCTTT.

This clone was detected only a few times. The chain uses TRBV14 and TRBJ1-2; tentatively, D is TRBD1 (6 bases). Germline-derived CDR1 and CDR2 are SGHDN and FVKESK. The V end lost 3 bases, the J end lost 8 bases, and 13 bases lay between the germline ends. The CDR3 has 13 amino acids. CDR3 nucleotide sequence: TGTGCCAGCAGCCAGCAGGGGCTATTGGGCTACACCTTC. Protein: CASSQQGLLGYTF.